The clone carrying this TCR beta chain was counted ten times or more. Its antigen is unknown. This sample stems from a study of T-cell reconstitution after alpha-beta-depleted transplantation in children. Overall study findings and caveats: In patients about two months after transplant, alpha-beta T cells reportedly arose from several hundred expanded graft clones. After one year, T-cell counts and TCRbeta diversity mostly came from new T cells. In some patients, recipient T cells and intrathymic progenitors surviving conditioning explained high day-60 diversity.

Molecular barcoding with unique molecular identifiers was used for the TCRbeta library. In TCRdb, the PCR reads were re-called with MiXCR into one record per CDR3 protein. The sample has about 260,000 distinct CDR3 sequences; 6.5% to 9% are singletons. With 7 bases removed from V and 4 bases from J, the gap between germline ends came to 11 bases. This CDR3 is 13 amino acids long. Germline loops: CDR1 MDHEN, CDR2 SYDVKM. The source material was PBMCs, mostly from graft donor cells, sampled 180 days after TCRalphabeta/CD19-depleted stem cell transplant. This chain joins TRBV28 and TRBJ1-5; D remains unclear. The source of this sequence is a male patient younger than 18 who had a stem cell transplant for acute lymphoblastic leukemia, so the T cells may come from the graft donor. The CDR3, as DNA: TGTGCCAGCACCCCGGACCTTAATCAGCCCCAGCATTTT. This gives the protein CASTPDLNQPQHF.